The clone carrying this T cell receptor beta chain appeared once. The record originates from a study of blood T cell repertoires in COVID-19. Overall study: The United States, Italy and Spain provided the acute and convalescent COVID-19 samples. Nucleic acid was either cDNA or gDNA, and it came from T cells, B-cell-depleted T cells, or PBMCs.

Germline loops: CDR1 SGHDT, CDR2 YYEEEE. Trimming cost V 4 bases and J 1 base, with 17 bases left between them. The CDR3 has 16 amino acids. Original data processing: From reference gene primer amplification, estimates of nucleated cell counts were derived. Using immunoSEQ multiplex PCR, the repertoire was profiled, and TCRdb retains in-frame clones only, with some absent. V, J and clone size were drawn from that table, and D and trimming were deduced from the DNA. The sample has 150,000 to 200,000 clones, approximately 85% seen once. Specimen: peripheral blood. The sequence was obtained from a man aged 55 to 70 with acute or convalescent COVID-19. This rearrangement joins TRBV5-6 to TRBJ2-5; tentatively, D is TRBD1 (6 bases). DNA for the CDR3: TGTGCCAGCAGCCACACTATGACAGGTTTCCAAGAGACCCAGTACTTC. Its protein product is CASSHTMTGFQETQYF.